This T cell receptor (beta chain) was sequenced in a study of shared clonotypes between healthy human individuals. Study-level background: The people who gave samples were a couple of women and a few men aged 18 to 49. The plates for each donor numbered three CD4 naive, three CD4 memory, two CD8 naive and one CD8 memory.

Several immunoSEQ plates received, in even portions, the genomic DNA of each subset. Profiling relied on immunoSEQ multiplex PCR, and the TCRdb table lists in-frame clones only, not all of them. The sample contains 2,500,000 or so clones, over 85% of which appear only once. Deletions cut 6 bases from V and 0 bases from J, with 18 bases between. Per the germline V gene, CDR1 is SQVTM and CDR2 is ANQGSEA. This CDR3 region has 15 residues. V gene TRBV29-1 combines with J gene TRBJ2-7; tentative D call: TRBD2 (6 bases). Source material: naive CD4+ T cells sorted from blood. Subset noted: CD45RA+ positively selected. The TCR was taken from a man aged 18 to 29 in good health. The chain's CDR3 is CSVWSGRGGSYEQYF. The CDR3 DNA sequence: TGCAGCGTGTGGTCGGGGCGGGGTGGCTCCTACGAGCAGTACTTC.